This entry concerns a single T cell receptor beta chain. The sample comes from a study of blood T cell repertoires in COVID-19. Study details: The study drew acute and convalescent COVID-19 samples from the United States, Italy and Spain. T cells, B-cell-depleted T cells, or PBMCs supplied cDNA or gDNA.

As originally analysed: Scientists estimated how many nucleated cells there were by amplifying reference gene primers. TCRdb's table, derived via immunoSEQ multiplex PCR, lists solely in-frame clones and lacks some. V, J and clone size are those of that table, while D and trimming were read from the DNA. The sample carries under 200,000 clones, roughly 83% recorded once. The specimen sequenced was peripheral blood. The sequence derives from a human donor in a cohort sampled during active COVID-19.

CDR3 in amino acids: CASSLGQAGSTQYF. CDR3 DNA sequence: TGTGCCAGCAGCCTGGGACAGGCCGGTTCGACCCAGTACTTC. The chain has TRBV11-2 and TRBJ2-5; the match to TRBD1 covers 8 bases. Per the germline V gene, CDR1 is SGHAT and CDR2 is FQNNGV. Losses at the gene ends were 5 bases for V and 7 bases for J; bases not matched to a gene: 9. This CDR3 contains 14 residues.